A selection of T cell receptor beta chains follows, all from one sample in a study of identical twins. TCRdb reprocessed the 5' RACE reads with MiXCR, giving one entry per CDR3 protein. The sample carries about 100,000 distinct CDR3 sequences, about 6% recorded once. The specimen was memory T cells sorted from blood. These receptors were collected from a woman in her forties or fifties in good health. Both conserved end residues are part of each CDR3. The order of the fields is J gene, D gene, clone size, V gene, CDR3 protein, CDR3 DNA. The D gene is left open where the match is weak. The size field is filled for only some rows; it gives once, few, many or a size class.

>TRBJ1-5|-|-|TRBV29-1
CSVGGGRGDQPQHF
TGCAGCGTAGGGGGTGGCAGAGGGGATCAGCCCCAGCATTTT
>TRBJ2-2|-|many|TRBV7-6
CASSGFRDNTGELFF
TGTGCCAGCAGCGGTTTTAGGGACAACACCGGGGAGCTGTTTTTT
>TRBJ2-5|-|many|TRBV20-1
CSARNAGGQETQYF
TGCAGTGCCAGGAATGCTGGCGGCCAAGAGACCCAGTACTTC
>TRBJ2-4|TRBD1|many|TRBV9
CASSEGQGVAKNIQYF
TGTGCCAGCAGCGAGGGACAGGGGGTAGCCAAAAACATTCAGTACTTC
>TRBJ2-3|TRBD2|-|TRBV5-1
CASSIYSGSDGTQYF
TGCGCCAGCAGTATTTATAGCGGGAGTGATGGTACGCAGTATTTT
>TRBJ2-1|-|many|TRBV3-1
CASSQVLLSNEQFF
TGTGCCAGCAGCCAAGTTTTGTTGTCGAATGAGCAGTTCTTC
>TRBJ1-1|-|-|TRBV11-2
CASSLDVLEAFF
TGTGCCAGCAGCTTAGACGTCCTTGAAGCTTTCTTT
>TRBJ1-2|TRBD1|few|TRBV18
CASSPGQGALGYTF
TGTGCCAGCTCGCCGGGACAGGGGGCGTTGGGCTACACCTTC
>TRBJ2-6|-|many|TRBV2
CASSEAAAGANVLTF
TGTGCCAGCAGTGAGGCAGCTGCTGGGGCCAACGTCCTGACTTTC
>TRBJ1-5|-|many|TRBV5-1
CASSWTDGSNQPQHF
TGCGCCAGCAGCTGGACCGACGGGTCCAATCAGCCCCAGCATTTT
>TRBJ2-1|TRBD2|many|TRBV27
CASSTLQTSGSQFF
TGTGCCAGCAGTACTCTGCAAACTAGCGGCTCGCAGTTCTTC
>TRBJ2-6|-|once|TRBV2
CASNRASGANVLTF
TGTGCCAGCAATAGGGCCTCTGGGGCCAACGTCCTGACTTTC
>TRBJ2-3|-|few|TRBV7-6
CASSQTSNLGADTQYF
TGTGCCAGCAGCCAAACGTCCAACCTTGGGGCAGATACGCAGTATTTT
>TRBJ2-3|-|-|TRBV7-8
CASSSPLEATDTQYF
TGTGCCAGCAGCTCCCCCCTCGAGGCGACAGATACGCAGTATTTT
>TRBJ2-1|-|many|TRBV20-1
CSAKPGQSYNEQFF
TGCAGTGCTAAACCGGGACAATCCTACAATGAGCAGTTCTTC
>TRBJ2-1|-|many|TRBV11-2
CASSFAGGGRNEQFF
TGTGCCAGCAGCTTCGCAGGAGGGGGTCGCAATGAGCAGTTCTTC
>TRBJ2-3|-|many|TRBV24-1
CATASTDTQYF
TGTGCCACCGCATCCACAGATACGCAGTATTTT